This is a list of T cell receptor beta chains from one sample in a study of glioma-infiltrating T cells. MiXCR, applied by TCRdb to the multiplex PCR reads, yields one record per CDR3 protein. The sample records about 410,000 distinct CDR3 sequences, 41% being singletons. Sequencing used glioma tissue, nonneoplastic brain tissue, or PBMCs (not recorded which). The receptors shown here come from a human donor with low-grade glioma or glioblastoma, undergoing nonglioma brain surgery, or in good health (not recorded which). The CDR3 runs from the conserved cysteine through the conserved F or W. D genes are given only for firm matches. Clone size is stated in some rows and not others, as once, few, many or a class when expanded.

DNA: TGCAGGACCGACAGAGAGACCCAGTACTTC
CDR3: CRTDRETQYF
V: TRBV29-1
size: -
D: -
J: TRBJ2-5

DNA: TGTGCCAGCAGCCGGGACAGGGGAACTGGAAACACCATATATTTT
CDR3: CASSRDRGTGNTIYF
V: TRBV12-3/TRBV12-4
size: -
D: TRBD1
J: TRBJ1-3

DNA: TGCAGTCCCGGGACGGCGGAAGAAGCTTTCTTT
CDR3: CSPGTAEEAFF
V: TRBV20-1
size: few
D: -
J: TRBJ1-1

DNA: TGCAGTGCTAGAATTAGCGGGAGAACAGATACGCAGTATTTT
CDR3: CSARISGRTDTQYF
V: TRBV20-1
size: -
D: TRBD2
J: TRBJ2-3

DNA: TGTGCCAGCAGCGTAGACGCGGGTACGTCAGATACGCAGTATTTT
CDR3: CASSVDAGTSDTQYF
V: TRBV9
size: -
D: -
J: TRBJ2-3

DNA: TGCGCCAGCAGCGCTATGGGGGGGCAGAATGAGCAGTTCTTC
CDR3: CASSAMGGQNEQFF
V: TRBV5-1
size: -
D: -
J: TRBJ2-1

DNA: TGCAGTGCCAATATCGGGTACACCTTC
CDR3: CSANIGYTF
V: TRBV20-1
size: -
D: -
J: TRBJ1-2

DNA: TGCAGTACCTCGAACAGGGGAGCTGGTGGCTACACCTTC
CDR3: CSTSNRGAGGYTF
V: TRBV20-1
size: many
D: TRBD1
J: TRBJ1-2

DNA: TGTGCCAGCAGCTTGGGGGGACAGGGCGGCAATCAGCCCCAGCATTTT
CDR3: CASSLGGQGGNQPQHF
V: TRBV5-4
size: -
D: TRBD1
J: TRBJ1-5

DNA: TGTGCCAGCAGTTACGGACTAGTGGGAAACCAAGAGACCCAGTACTTC
CDR3: CASSYGLVGNQETQYF
V: TRBV28
size: -
D: TRBD2
J: TRBJ2-5